The rows below give T cell receptor beta chains drawn from one sample of a study of T cell responses to AZD1222 COVID-19 vaccine. Repertoires were generated with immunoSEQ multiplex PCR, while TCRdb's copy carries only in-frame clones and drops some. The profile shows about 140,000 clones, around 90% of them singletons. This specimen was peripheral blood, taken 28 days after the second AZD1222 dose. These receptors all stem from an adult who received the AZD1222 COVID-19 vaccine. Both conserved end residues are part of each CDR3. The D gene is left open where the match is weak. Size values are once, few and many counts, or a class for expanded clones, and some rows have none.

TRBV10-1	TRBJ1-5	-	-	CASSEFQGPNQPQHF	TGCGCCAGCAGTGAGTTCCAGGGTCCCAATCAGCCCCAGCATTTT
TRBV6-5	TRBJ1-2	-	-	CASSYSSQTIYGYTF	TGTGCCAGCAGTTACTCTTCTCAGACTATCTATGGCTACACCTTC
TRBV27	TRBJ2-3	-	TRBD2	CASSIGLAGGFADTQYF	TGTGCCAGCAGTATCGGACTAGCGGGAGGTTTTGCAGATACGCAGTATTTT
TRBV27	TRBJ2-3	-	-	CASSYSRDTQYF	TGTGCCAGCAGTTATAGTCGGGATACGCAGTATTTT
TRBV6-2/TRBV6-3	TRBJ2-2	-	-	CASSRGDSLAGELFF	TGTGCCAGCAGTCGGGGGGACAGTTTAGCCGGGGAGCTGTTTTTT
TRBV10-1	TRBJ1-1	-	TRBD1	CASSDTGGANTEAFF	TGCGCCAGCAGTGACACAGGGGGCGCGAACACTGAAGCTTTCTTT
TRBV27	TRBJ1-1	-	-	CASSLRGGTEAFF	TGTGCCAGCAGTTTACGGGGCGGCACTGAAGCTTTCTTT
TRBV28	TRBJ1-6	-	-	CASGDRNSPLHF	TGTGCCAGCGGGGACCGAAATTCACCCCTCCACTTT
TRBV5-5	TRBJ1-1	-	-	CASSPSTGNTEAFF	TGTGCCAGCAGCCCGTCTACCGGGAACACTGAAGCTTTCTTT
TRBV7-2	TRBJ2-2	-	-	CASSLAPYTGELFF	TGTGCCAGCAGCTTAGCGCCCTACACCGGGGAGCTGTTTTTT
TRBV29-1	TRBJ2-7	-	-	CSAAGIALGGEQYF	TGCAGCGCGGCGGGGATCGCCCTCGGGGGCGAGCAGTACTTC
TRBV27	TRBJ2-1	-	-	CASSWGESAYNEQFF	TGTGCCAGCAGTTGGGGGGAGTCAGCCTACAATGAGCAGTTCTTC
TRBV7-3	TRBJ2-3	-	-	CASSKQGQLSTDTQYF	TGTGCCAGCAGCAAACAAGGACAGTTAAGCACAGATACGCAGTATTTT
TRBV19	TRBJ1-1	-	-	CASSIADTQMAFF	TGTGCCAGTAGTATAGCCGACACCCAGATGGCTTTCTTT
TRBV6-5	TRBJ2-5	-	TRBD1	CASSFRGTGTQETQYF	TGTGCCAGCAGTTTCCGCGGGACAGGAACACAAGAGACCCAGTACTTC
TRBV5-6	TRBJ1-6	few	TRBD1	CASSLTGVQSPLHF	TGTGCCAGCAGCTTGACAGGGGTGCAGTCACCCCTCCACTTT
TRBV5-4	TRBJ1-2	-	TRBD1	CASSPNTGGAGYTF	TGTGCCAGCAGCCCCAACACAGGGGGTGCTGGCTACACCTTC
TRBV11-2	TRBJ1-4	once	TRBD1	CASSETRDRGQKLFF	TGTGCCAGCAGCGAAACCCGGGACAGGGGGCAAAAACTGTTTTTT
TRBV6-4	TRBJ2-2	-	TRBD1	CASRTGTGHTGELFF	TGTGCCAGCAGGACCGGGACAGGTCACACCGGGGAGCTGTTTTTT
TRBV28	TRBJ1-2	-	TRBD1	CASSTPGQGFTNYGYTF	TGTGCCAGCAGTACACCGGGACAGGGGTTTACTAACTATGGCTACACCTTC
TRBV19	TRBJ1-5	once	-	CASSISGQPQHF	TGTGCCAGTAGTATATCAGGGCAGCCCCAGCATTTT
TRBV6-4	TRBJ1-2	once	-	CASSDRPGRGGYTF	TGTGCCAGCAGTGACCGTCCGGGGCGAGGAGGCTACACCTTC
TRBV5-1	TRBJ2-1	once	-	CASSLGQEQFF	TGCGCCAGCAGTCTTGGTCAGGAGCAGTTCTTC
TRBV7-8	TRBJ1-1	-	TRBD1	CASSSYSQGYTEAFF	TGTGCCAGCAGCTCCTACTCACAGGGGTACACTGAAGCTTTCTTT